The clone carrying this T cell receptor beta chain was detected a few times. Its antigen remains unknown. The data belong to a study of cytomegalovirus exposure and HLA in healthy donors. Across the study: One earlier analysis, a look at roughly 180 million T cells, found fewer than 140 million unique TCR beta sequences.

The germline V and J ends were trimmed by 3 bases and 5 bases, with 13 bases remaining between them. This CDR3 comprises 15 residues. Germline V lookup: CDR1 MNHNS, CDR2 SASEGT. Findings and caveats of the study: When analyzed later, a missense DCLRE1C variant was found to be linked to TCR beta V- and J-gene trimming. Rarity held for most TCR sequences, but there were some public TCRs that occurred in many donors.

Primers for the PCR totalled 60 Vbeta and 13 Jbeta. Here immunoSEQ multiplex PCR was the method, and the copy in TCRdb shows in-frame clones only, minus some. The data hold about 100,000 clones, with 55% to 75% observed a single time. The rearrangement joins TRBV6-1 to TRBJ1-4; maybe TRBD1 (5 bases). Sequenced: PBMCs. The sequence derives from a man aged 30 to 39 in good health and CMV-seropositive. Here the CDR3 reads CASSDRVGGNEKLFF. The CDR3, as DNA: TGTGCCAGCAGTGACAGGGTGGGGGGGAATGAAAAACTGTTTTTT.